The 2 T cell receptor beta chains in this list originate from one sample, sequenced in a study of a mutant IDH1 vaccine in newly diagnosed glioma. These receptors are not linked to any known antigen. Described time point: week 23, last vaccination. What each vaccine dose contained was 300 ug of mutant IDH1 20-mer peptide, accompanied by topical imiquimod. Profiled with immunoSEQ multiplex PCR; TCRdb holds only in-frame clones, not every one. The sample has some 27,000 clones; roughly four fifths are singletons. The sequencing used PBMCs, collected from a glioma patient whose treatment included an IDH1 peptide vaccine. These receptors were obtained from a woman aged 25 to 39 with glioma.

This chain links TRBV5-6 with TRBJ2-5; 15 nucleotides align to TRBD2. Germline CDR1 and CDR2: SGHDT and YYEEEE. This CDR3 has 17 amino acids. The trim removed 0 bases at V and 5 bases at J, leaving 5 bases unmatched. The CDR3 region is CASSLGYGTSGGETQYF. For the CDR3, the DNA is TGTGCCAGCAGCTTGGGGTACGGGACTAGCGGGGGGGAGACCCAGTACTTC.

The rearrangement uses TRBV5-1 and TRBJ2-7, with 9 bases lining up with TRBD1. V lost 2 bases, J lost 0 bases, and 6 bases stayed unmatched. Looked up from germline, CDR1 is SGHRS and CDR2 is YFSETQ. The CDR3 sequence is 16 residues long. CDR3 nucleotides: TGCGCCAGCAGCTTAGGTGGGACAGGGTCCTCCTACGAGCAGTACTTC. Protein: CASSLGGTGSSYEQYF.